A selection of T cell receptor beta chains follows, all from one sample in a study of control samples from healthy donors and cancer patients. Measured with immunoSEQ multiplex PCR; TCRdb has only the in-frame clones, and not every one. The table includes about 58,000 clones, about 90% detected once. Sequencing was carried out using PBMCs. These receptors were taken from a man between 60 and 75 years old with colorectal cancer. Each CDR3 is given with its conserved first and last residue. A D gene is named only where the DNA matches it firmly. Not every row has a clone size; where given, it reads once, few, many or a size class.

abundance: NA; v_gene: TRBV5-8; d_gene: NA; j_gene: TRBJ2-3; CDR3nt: TGTGCCAGCAGCTTGGGGCTTTGGGGCACAGATACGCAGTATTTT; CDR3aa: CASSLGLWGTDTQYF
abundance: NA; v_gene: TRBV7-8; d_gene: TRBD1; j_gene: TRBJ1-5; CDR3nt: TGTGCCAGCAGCTTGAGGGACAGGCAAAATCAGCCCCAGCATTTT; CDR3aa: CASSLRDRQNQPQHF
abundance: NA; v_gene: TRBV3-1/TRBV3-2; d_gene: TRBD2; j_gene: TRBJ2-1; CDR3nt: TGTGCCAGCAGACAAGCGGGGGGGGTGAATGAGCAGTTCTTC; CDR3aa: CASRQAGGVNEQFF
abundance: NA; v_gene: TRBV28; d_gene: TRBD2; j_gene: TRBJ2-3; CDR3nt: TGTGCCAGCAGTTTAGGGGGACTAGCGGGGCTCTCCGATACGCAGTATTTT; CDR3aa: CASSLGGLAGLSDTQYF
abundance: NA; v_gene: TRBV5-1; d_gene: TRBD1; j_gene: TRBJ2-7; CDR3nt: TGCGCCAGCAGCTTGGTCGGGACAGTGGCGTCCTACGAGCAGTACTTC; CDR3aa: CASSLVGTVASYEQYF
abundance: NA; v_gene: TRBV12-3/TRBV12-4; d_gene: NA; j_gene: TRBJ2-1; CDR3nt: TGTGCCAGCAGTTTAGGGTCCCACAATGAGCAGTTCTTC; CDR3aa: CASSLGSHNEQFF
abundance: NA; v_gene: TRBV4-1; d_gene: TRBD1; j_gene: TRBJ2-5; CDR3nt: TGCGCCAGCAGCCAAATATGGGGACAGGGTCGGGAGACCCAGTACTTC; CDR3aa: CASSQIWGQGRETQYF
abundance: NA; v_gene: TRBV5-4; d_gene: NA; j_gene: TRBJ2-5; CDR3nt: TGTGCCAGCAGCGATCCGAGACAGAGACAAGAGACCCAGTACTTC; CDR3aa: CASSDPRQRQETQYF
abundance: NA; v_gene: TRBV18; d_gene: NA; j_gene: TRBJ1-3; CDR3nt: TGTGCCAGCTCACCGACAGGAAAGGGGTCTGGAAACACCATATATTTT; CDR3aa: CASSPTGKGSGNTIYF
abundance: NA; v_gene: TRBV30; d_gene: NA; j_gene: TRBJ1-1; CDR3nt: TGTGCCTGGATCTCGATGAAAATGGGTGAAGCTTTCTTT; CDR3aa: CAWISMKMGEAFF
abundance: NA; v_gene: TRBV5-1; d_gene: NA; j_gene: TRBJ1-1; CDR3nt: TGCGCCAGCAGTAGGTCACAGGGCTTCATGAACACTGAAGCTTTCTTT; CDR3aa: CASSRSQGFMNTEAFF
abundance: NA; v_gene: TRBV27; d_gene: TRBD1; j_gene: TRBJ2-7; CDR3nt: TGTGCCAGCAGGACAGGGAGCTACGAGCAGTACTTC; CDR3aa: CASRTGSYEQYF
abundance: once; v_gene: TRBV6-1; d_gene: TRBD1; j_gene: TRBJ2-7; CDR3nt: TGTGCCAGCAGTGAAGTATGGACAGGGGGGGACGAGCAGTACTTC; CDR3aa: CASSEVWTGGDEQYF
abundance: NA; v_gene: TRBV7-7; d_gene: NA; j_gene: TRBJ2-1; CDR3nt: TGTGCCAGCAGCTTAGATAGGGGGTCAGGATACAATGAGCAGTTCTTC; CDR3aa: CASSLDRGSGYNEQFF
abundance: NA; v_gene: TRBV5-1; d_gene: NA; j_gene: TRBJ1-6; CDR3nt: TGCGCCAGCAGCTTCGGGGATAGCTCCTATAATTCACCCCTCCACTTT; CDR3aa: CASSFGDSSYNSPLHF
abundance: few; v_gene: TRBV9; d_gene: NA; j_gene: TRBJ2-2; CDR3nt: TGTGCCAGCAGTAAAAACACCGGGGAGCTGTTTTTT; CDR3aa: CASSKNTGELFF
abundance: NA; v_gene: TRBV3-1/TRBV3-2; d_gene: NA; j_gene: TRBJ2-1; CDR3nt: TGTGCCAGCAGCCAAGGGCCCCGGACAGCCTACAATGAGCAGTTCTTC; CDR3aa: CASSQGPRTAYNEQFF
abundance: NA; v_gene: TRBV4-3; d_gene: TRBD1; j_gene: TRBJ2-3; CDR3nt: TGCGCCAGCAGCCAAGACCTGACAGGGTCGCTGTATTTT; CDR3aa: CASSQDLTGSLYF
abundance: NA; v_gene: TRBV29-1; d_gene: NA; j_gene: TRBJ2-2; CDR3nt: TGCAGCGTTGAAACCCCCTCGAGGGAGCTGTTTTTT; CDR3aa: CSVETPSRELFF
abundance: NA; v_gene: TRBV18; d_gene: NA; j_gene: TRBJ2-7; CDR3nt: TGTGCCAGCTCAACGGCGGGGTCCTACGAGCAGTACTTC; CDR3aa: CASSTAGSYEQYF
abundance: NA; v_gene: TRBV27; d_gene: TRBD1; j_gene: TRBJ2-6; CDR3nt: TGTGCCAGCAGTTTGTACAGGGGCTCTGGGGCCAACGTCCTGACTTTC; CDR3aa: CASSLYRGSGANVLTF
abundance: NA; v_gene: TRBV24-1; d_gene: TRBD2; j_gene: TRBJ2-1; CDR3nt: TGTGCCACCAGTGCGTTAGCGGGTTCAGGAGAGCAGTTCTTC; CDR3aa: CATSALAGSGEQFF
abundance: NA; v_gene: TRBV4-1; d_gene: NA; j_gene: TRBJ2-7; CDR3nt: TGCGCCAGCAGCTCAAGCAAGGCCTACGAGCAGTACTTC; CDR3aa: CASSSSKAYEQYF
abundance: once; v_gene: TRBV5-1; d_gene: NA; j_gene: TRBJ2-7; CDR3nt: TGCGCCAGCAGCTTCAACTACGAGCAGTACTTC; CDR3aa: CASSFNYEQYF
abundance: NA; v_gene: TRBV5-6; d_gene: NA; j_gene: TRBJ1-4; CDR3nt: TGTGCCAGCAGCTACCAGGATAAACTGTTTTTT; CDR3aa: CASSYQDKLFF
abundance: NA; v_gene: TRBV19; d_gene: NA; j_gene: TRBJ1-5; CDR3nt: TGTGCCAGTAGTAGGAGGGACAATCAGCCCCAGCATTTT; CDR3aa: CASSRRDNQPQHF
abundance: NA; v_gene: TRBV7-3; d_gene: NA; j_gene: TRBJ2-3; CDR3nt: TGTGCCAGCAGCTTACTGGGAGATACGCAGTATTTT; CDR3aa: CASSLLGDTQYF
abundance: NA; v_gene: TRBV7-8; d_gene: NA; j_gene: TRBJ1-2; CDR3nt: TGTGCCAGCAGCTTAGGGGGTACCTATGGCTACACCTTC; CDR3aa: CASSLGGTYGYTF
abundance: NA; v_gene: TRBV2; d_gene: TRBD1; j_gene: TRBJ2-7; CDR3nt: TGTGCCAGCAGGGATACAGGGGACTACGAGCAGTACTTC; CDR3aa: CASRDTGDYEQYF
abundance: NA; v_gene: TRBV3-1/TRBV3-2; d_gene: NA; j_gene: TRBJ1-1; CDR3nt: TGTGCCAGCAGCCAAGTTCAGTTGAACACTGAAGCTTTCTTT; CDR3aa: CASSQVQLNTEAFF
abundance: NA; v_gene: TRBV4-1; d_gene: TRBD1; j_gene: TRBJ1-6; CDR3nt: TGCGCCAGCAGCCAGAGGGGGCAGGCGAAGGCTTATAATTCACCCCTCCACTTT; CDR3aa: CASSQRGQAKAYNSPLHF
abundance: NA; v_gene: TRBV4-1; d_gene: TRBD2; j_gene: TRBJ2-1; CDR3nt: TGCGCCAGCAGCCAGCTACTAGCGGGGGGGCTCAATGAGCAGTTCTTC; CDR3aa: CASSQLLAGGLNEQFF
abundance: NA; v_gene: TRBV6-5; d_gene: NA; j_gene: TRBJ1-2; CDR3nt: TGTGCCAGCACTGGCTCGGGGCCGTATGGCTACACCTTC; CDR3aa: CASTGSGPYGYTF
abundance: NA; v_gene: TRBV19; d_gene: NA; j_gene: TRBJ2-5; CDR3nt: TGTGCCAGTAGTGGGTCCTGGGGGCAAGAGACCCAGTACTTC; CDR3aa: CASSGSWGQETQYF
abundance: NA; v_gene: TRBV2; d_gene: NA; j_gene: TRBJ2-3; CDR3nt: TGTGCCAGCAGTGACGGGACTTATAGCACAGATACGCAGTATTTT; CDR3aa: CASSDGTYSTDTQYF
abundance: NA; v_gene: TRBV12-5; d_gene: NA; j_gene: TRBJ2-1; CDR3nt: TGTGCTAGTGGTTTGGGACAGAAAGATGAGCAGTTCTTC; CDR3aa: CASGLGQKDEQFF
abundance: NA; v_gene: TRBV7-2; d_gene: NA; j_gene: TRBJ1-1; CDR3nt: TGTGCCAGCAGCCCCCAGCGAGGACGGAACACTGAAGCTTTCTTT; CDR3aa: CASSPQRGRNTEAFF
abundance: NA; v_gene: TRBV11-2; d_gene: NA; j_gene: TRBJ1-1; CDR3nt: TGTGCCAGCAGGCCAACCGGGGGCACTGAAGCTTTCTTT; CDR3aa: CASRPTGGTEAFF
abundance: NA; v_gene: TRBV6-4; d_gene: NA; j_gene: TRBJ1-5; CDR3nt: TGTGCCAGCAGTGACTCGGCGACAGGAGGCAATCAGCCCCAGCATTTT; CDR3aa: CASSDSATGGNQPQHF
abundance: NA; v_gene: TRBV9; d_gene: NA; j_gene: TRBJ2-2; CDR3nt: TGTGCCAGCAGCGTAGTGGCGGGTACGAACACCGGGGAGCTGTTTTTT; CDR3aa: CASSVVAGTNTGELFF
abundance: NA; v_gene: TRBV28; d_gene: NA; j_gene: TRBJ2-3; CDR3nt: TGTGCCAGCAGCCCCGGGGCCCCAGATACGCAGTATTTT; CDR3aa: CASSPGAPDTQYF